The 20 T cell receptor beta chains presented below share a single source sample, sequenced in a study of tumor-infiltrating lymphocytes in primary liver carcinoma. Unsorted bulk tissue, about 17-33 mg of it, served as the source for co-extraction of RNA and DNA. The researchers produced TCR beta cDNA from approximately 540 ng total RNA with a constant-region primer. Three nested multiplex PCR rounds, a slightly modified ARM-PCR method, built the TCR beta libraries. TRBV1-TRBV30 forward primers paired with a C-beta reverse primer drove the first two PCR rounds, 10 cycles each. TCRdb recomputed calls from the multiplex PCR reads with MiXCR, one row per CDR3 protein. The sample has 35,000 to 50,000 distinct CDR3 sequences, roughly 73% seen once. The sample was tumor-adjacent normal liver tissue. The receptors shown here come from a woman in her 30s with primary liver carcinoma and hepatitis B virus infection.

This rearrangement joins TRBV4-2 to TRBJ1-1; a possible D gene is TRBD1 (6 bases). Germline V gene data show CDR1 as LGHNA and CDR2 as YNFKEQ. This CDR3 has 17 residues. Trimming left V 7 bases short and J 2 bases short, with 23 bases between. This CDR3 reads CASNRYRADIINTEAFF. As DNA, the CDR3 is TGTGCCAGCAACCGTTACAGGGCCGACATAATCAACACTGAAGCTTTCTTT.

This clonotype has a count of ten or more. This chain connects TRBV13 to TRBJ1-5; D is ambiguous. Germline CDR1 and CDR2: PRHDT and FYEKMQ (reference sequence). V dropped 4 bases and J dropped 8 bases, with 12 bases sitting between them. The CDR3 runs to 13 residues. The CDR3 DNA reads as TGTGCCAGCAGCTCCGGGTATTCCGAGCCCCAGCATTTT. Amino acid sequence: CASSSGYSEPQHF.

Points on this clonotype: The DNA is left out, because the CDR3 cannot be placed on it with certainty; the CDR3 is given as TCRdb lists it. V and J are TRBV29-1 and TRBJ2-6; TRBD2 is the table's D call, not checked against the DNA. The CDR3 spans 18 residues, counting both ends. The germline gives CDR1 SQVTM, CDR2 ANQGSEA. The CDR3 protein is CSVQRLPSGTFGADVLTF.

On this clonotype: The junction does not match germline at one end; this may be a read error. The chain has TRBV7-8 and TRBJ2-7, with unresolved D. Germline V gives CDR1 SGHVS, CDR2 FQNEAQ. This CDR3 region has 16 residues. In nucleotides, the CDR3 is TGTGCCAGCAGCGCCCCCCGGTGCCTCGCCCTATACGAGCGGTACTTC. Translation gives CASSAPRCLALYERYF.

Regarding this clonotype: At one boundary the junction diverges from the germline segment, which might be a read error. The V call is TRBV6-5, the J call TRBJ2-7; 12 nucleotides agree with TRBD2. The CDR3 totals 17 residues. From germline, CDR1 is MNHEY and CDR2 SVGAGI. Here the CDR3 reads CASSFAVTSGSSYGQYF. The CDR3 region has the DNA TGTGCCAGTAGCTTCGCCGTGACTAGCGGGAGCTCCTACGGGCAGTACTTC.

Ten or more counts support this clonotype. J is TRBJ2-7 and V is TRBV28; 7 bases line up with TRBD1. CDR3 size: 15 residues. In germline, CDR1 is MDHEN, CDR2 SYDVKM. V dropped 4 bases and J dropped 2; count of bases not matched to a gene: 8. CDR3 nucleotides: TGTGCCAGCAGTTCCCTAGGGACAGCTCCCTACGAGCAGTACTTC. The encoded protein is CASSSLGTAPYEQYF.

As concerns this clonotype: The conserved phenylalanine or tryptophan normally closing the CDR3 is absent here, so this likely arose from a read error. CDR3 protein: CANRFRETQYY. CDR3 DNA sequence: TGTGCCAACAGATTTAGGGAGACCCAGTACTAC. The chain is built from TRBV7-9 and TRBJ2-5; no clear D gene. V dropped 10 bases and J dropped 5 bases, with 11 bases sitting between them. Germline CDR1 is SEHNR and CDR2 is FQNEAQ (reference sequence). The CDR3 has 11 amino acids.

In the case of this clonotype: Just one base apart from a much larger clone, this may be a read error. The chain carries TRBV28 and TRBJ2-1, with TRBD2 identical over 14 bases. The CDR3 consists of 15 residues. Germline CDR1 MDHEN, CDR2 SYDVKM. The CDR3 loop is CASLQGLAGDNGQFF. In nucleotides, the CDR3 is TGTGCCAGTCTACAGGGACTAGCGGGAGACAATGGGCAGTTCTTC.

This clonotype was counted many times. V and J are TRBV28 and TRBJ1-2, with TRBD1 as a possible D gene (5 bases). The germline V gene encodes CDR1 MDHEN and CDR2 SYDVKM. Deletions cut 10 bases from V and 8 bases from J, with 17 bases between. This CDR3 contains 12 residues. The CDR3 region has the DNA TGTGCCACTGGGACGGAGGTCTGGGGCTACACCTTC. Amino acid sequence: CATGTEVWGYTF.

Concerning this clonotype: In this CDR3 the conserved last residue, phenylalanine or tryptophan, is missing, so a read error is likely. In nucleotides, the CDR3 is TGTGCCAGCAGCCAACAAAGGGGGTGGTCCTACGAGCAGTACCTA. Protein sequence: CASSQQRGWSYEQYL. V usage is TRBV14 and J usage is TRBJ2-7; D possibly corresponds to TRBD1 (6 bases). V lost 2 bases, J lost 1 base, and 12 bases lay in between. The CDR3 is 15 amino acids. Germline CDR1 reads SGHDN; CDR2 reads FVKESK.

In this sample, this clonotype turned up many times. The chain is built from TRBV28 and TRBJ2-6; weak D call: TRBD1 (6 bases). This CDR3 spans 15 amino acids. Germline-derived CDR1 and CDR2 are MDHEN and SYDVKM. V lost 5 bases to trimming and J lost 2 bases, with 10 bases between them. Here the CDR3 reads CASSITGTGANVLTF. CDR3 coding DNA: TGTGCCAGCAGTATAACAGGGACTGGGGCCAACGTCCTGACTTTC.

As regards this clonotype: The junction and the germline gene differ at one end; a read error may be behind it. This sequence joins TRBV6-5 and TRBJ1-1, with D maybe TRBD1 (5 bases). The length of the CDR3 is 13 residues. CDR1 is MNHEY and CDR2 is SVGAGI in the germline V gene. The CDR3 DNA is TGTGTCAGCAGTTACTCAGGGAGCGCTGAGGCTTTCTTT. Amino acid sequence: CVSSYSGSAEAFF.

Comment on this clonotype: An end of the junction does not agree with germline; a read error may underlie this. The CDR3 sequence is CSVVVRGGVYSYIF. For the CDR3, the DNA is TGCAGCGTTGTTGTAAGAGGGGGCGTCTATAGCTACATCTTC. The chain links TRBV29-1 to TRBJ1-2, with 7 bases matching TRBD1. Looked up from germline, CDR1 is SQVTM and CDR2 is ANQGSEA. The CDR3 spans 14 residues.

This clonotype was counted a few times. This chain links TRBV11-2 with TRBJ1-2; 8 bases are shared with TRBD1. Germline values: CDR1 SGHAT, CDR2 FQNNGV. CDR3 length: 14 residues. V lost 6 bases, J lost 8 bases, and 11 bases stayed unmatched. The CDR3 loop reads CASRYTGGSGGYTF. The DNA for the CDR3 is TGTGCCAGCAGATATACAGGGGGGAGTGGAGGCTACACCTTC. Combining the CDR3 with reference TRBV11-2 and TRBJ1-2 gives the whole variable domain EAGVAQSPRYKIIEKRQSVAFWCNPISGHATLYWYQQILGQGPKLLIQFQNNGVVDDSQLPKDRFSAERLKGVDSTLKIQPAKLEDSAVYLCASRYTGGSGGYTFGSGTRLTVV.

A word on this clonotype: One end of the junction is discordant with germline, which a read error may explain. The rearrangement uses TRBV11-2 and TRBJ2-1, with 8 nucleotides matching TRBD2. Germline CDR1 reads SGHAT; CDR2 reads FQNNGV. This CDR3 is 16 amino acids long. The CDR3 protein is CASSTSLAGGYNEHFF. CDR3 coding DNA: TGTGCCAGCAGCACTTCTCTGGCGGGAGGATACAATGAGCACTTCTTC.

On this clonotype itself: A read error may account for a junction end that differs from germline. The CDR3 DNA sequence: TGCGCCAGCAGTCAAGCCGACAGGGGGAACTATAGCTACACCTTC. This translates into CASSQADRGNYSYTF. The V gene is TRBV4-3, the J gene TRBJ1-2, with TRBD1 matching 9 bases. CDR3 length: 15 residues. Germline loops: CDR1 LGHNA, CDR2 YSLEER.

Concerning this clonotype itself: A junction end diverges from the germline sequence, so it may reflect a read error. This rearrangement joins TRBV20-1 to TRBJ2-1, with a tentative D call TRBD2 (5 bases). The CDR3 is 12 amino acids. Germline lookup yields CDR1 DFQATT and CDR2 SNEGSKA (reference sequence). Here the CDR3 DNA reads TGCAGTGGAGAGGGTCTTAACAATGAACAGTTCTTC. It codes for CSGEGLNNEQFF.

Points on this clonotype: Possible read error: a much larger clone is one base away. This chain connects TRBV14 to TRBJ2-5; the D gene is possibly TRBD2 (5 bases). The CDR3 runs to 15 residues. The germline CDR1 and CDR2 sequences are SGHDN and FVKESK. CDR3 residues: CPNSHGMDWGETQYF. CDR3 sequence (DNA): TGTCCCAACAGCCATGGGATGGACTGGGGAGAGACCCAGTACTTC.

J is TRBJ2-1 and V is TRBV4-2; D ambiguous. Germline V gene lookup returns CDR1 LGHNA and CDR2 YNFKEQ. This CDR3 spans 15 amino acids. V lost 10 bases and J 9 bases, leaving 25 bases between the germline ends. The chain's CDR3 is CAICQETQWASEQFF. The CDR3 bases are TGTGCCATCTGCCAAGAGACGCAGTGGGCCAGTGAGCAGTTCTTC.

Notes on this clonotype: The junction departs from germline at one end; a sequencing error may be responsible. The V call is TRBV10-3, the J call TRBJ2-2; 9 nucleotides line up with TRBD1. This CDR3 has 14 amino acids. From germline, CDR1 is ENHRY and CDR2 SYGVKD. For the CDR3, the DNA is TGTTCCATTGGGACAGGGACCAACACCAGGGAGCTGTTTTTT. Protein: CSIGTGTNTRELFF.